This T cell receptor (beta chain) was sequenced during a study of shared clonotypes between healthy human individuals. Sequenced by immunoSEQ multiplex PCR; TCRdb stores in-frame clones only, minus some. Seen here are over a million clones, approximately 72% observed once, and the top ten hold approximately 1.3%. The germline V gene has CDR1 SGHTA and CDR2 FQGNSA. The CDR3 totals 19 residues. The V segment lost 0 bases and the J segment 6 bases; nucleotides outside the gene matches: 20. Every one of the donors was a Caucasian adult that lived in Nashville, Tennessee. The chain carries TRBV7-2 and TRBJ2-7; 7 bases align to TRBD2. The sequence derives from a young man in good health. The sample was memory CD4+ T cells sorted from blood. Described subset: CD45RA-negative fraction. CDR3: CASSLAMIVGGSSPGEQYF. The CDR3 DNA is TGTGCCAGCAGCTTAGCGATGATTGTCGGCGGGAGCTCCCCGGGCGAGCAGTACTTC.